Here is one T cell receptor beta chain with its context. Only one count was recorded for this clonotype. Its antigen remains undetermined. Per-nucleotide qualities are absent, and no much larger clonotype sits a single base away. Resting on one read, the evidence is weak. The source of the sample is a study of CD8 T cells in ankylosing spondylitis (dated by TCRdb to about 2017). Looking at the study overall: To find TCR variants linked to disease, the study profiled T cell receptor beta repertoires in ankylosing spondylitis patients and healthy donors. The whole study cohort included over 85 healthy donors and 20 to 25 ankylosing spondylitis patients. Peripheral blood was sampled, and synovial fluid was also collected from ankylosing spondylitis patients.

General conclusions and limits of the study: The disease-linked clones showed a CD8+ phenotype and occurred at relatively low frequencies in peripheral blood. The disease-linked clones were reported as significantly enriched in matched synovial fluid samples from ankylosing spondylitis patients. Some TCR beta motif variants had previously been reported in synovial fluid and blood of reactive arthritis patients, which suggested common disease-initiation mechanisms. A TCR beta motif made up of 7 to 9 highly homologous amino acid variants appeared to be characteristic of blood from ankylosing spondylitis patients.

Sequenced using an Illumina HiSeq 2500. Quantitative 5'-RACE with molecular barcodes was used to prepare TCR beta libraries. For the original study's pipeline: A new computational method, built on a probabilistic model of VDJ rearrangement, was used to identify disease-linked TCR variants. TCRdb reanalyzed the raw reads on its own, using fastp at Q25 for trimming and MiXCR for clone calling, and kept in-frame beta chains. Entries are consolidated by CDR3 protein sequence, retaining the most common genes and DNA. The V and J calls shown here were made by TCRdb, not taken from the authors' results. Here the sample has about 800,000 distinct CDR3 sequences; approximately 10% occur a single time. The ten largest clones take up roughly 0.51% of the sample. For CDR1 and CDR2, the germline V gene lists KGHDR and SFDVKD. After removal of 1 base from V and 0 bases from J, the junction retains 6 bases not matched to a gene. The CDR3 starts with the cysteine, ends with the phenylalanine, and has 18 residues. The CDR3 DNA has 54 bases and is translated from base 1.

This clonotype was obtained from a male donor with ankylosing spondylitis. The chain uses TRBV24-1 and TRBJ2-1, and 9 junctional nucleotides match TRBD2. The sequenced sample was blood, either unsorted or a sorted T cell fraction (not recorded which). The DNA reads TGTGCCACCAGTGATTTTCTGGCTAGCGGGGACTCCTACAATGAGCAGTTCTTC. This translates into CATSDFLASGDSYNEQFF.